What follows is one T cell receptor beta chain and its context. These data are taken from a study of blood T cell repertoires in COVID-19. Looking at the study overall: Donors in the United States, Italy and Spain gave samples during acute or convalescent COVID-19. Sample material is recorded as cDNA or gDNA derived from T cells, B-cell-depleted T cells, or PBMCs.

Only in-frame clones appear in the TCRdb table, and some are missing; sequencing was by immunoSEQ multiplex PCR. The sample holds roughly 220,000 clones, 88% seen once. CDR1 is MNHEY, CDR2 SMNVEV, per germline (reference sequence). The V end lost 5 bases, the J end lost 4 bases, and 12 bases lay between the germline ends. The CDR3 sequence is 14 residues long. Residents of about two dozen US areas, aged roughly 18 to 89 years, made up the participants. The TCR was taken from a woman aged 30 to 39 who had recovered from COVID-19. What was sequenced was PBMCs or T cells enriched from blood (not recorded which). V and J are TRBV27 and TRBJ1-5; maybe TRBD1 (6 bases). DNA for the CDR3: TGTGCCAGCAGTACCCAGGGGCCGAATCAGCCCCAGCATTTT. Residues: CASSTQGPNQPQHF.